This TCR beta chain was observed in a study of metastatic and nonmetastatic thyroid tumors. Prior to thyroid surgery, none of the patients had received any treatment. TCRdb recomputed clones from the PCR reads via MiXCR. The sample has more than 13,000 clones, around a quarter seen once. The V and J ends lost 5 bases and 3 bases respectively, with 5 bases between them. CDR3 length: 11 amino acids. From germline, CDR1 is LGHDT and CDR2 YNNKEL (reference sequence). Sequenced material: blood. J is TRBJ2-7 and V is TRBV3-1; D call uncertain. The source of this sequence is a female donor with papillary thyroid cancer or a benign thyroid nodule (not recorded which). Some clones in this sample may be carry-over from other donors' samples. This CDR3 is CASSARYEQYF. The CDR3 nucleotides read TGTGCCAGCAGCGCACGCTACGAGCAGTACTTC.